This record covers a single T cell receptor beta chain. Its matching antigen is unknown. Germline V gene sequence: CDR1 SEHNR, CDR2 FQNEAQ (reference sequence). The CDR3 has 13 residues. V was cut by 1 base and J by 5 bases, with 9 bases left in between. The sample comes from a study of shared clonotypes between healthy human individuals. Overall study findings and caveats: Sequencing depth was predicted to influence how clonotypes are shared among donors. Sharing across four donors was seen in around 5.1% of naive CD4 clonotypes.

The deep-level immunoSEQ assay was used. Sequenced by immunoSEQ multiplex PCR; TCRdb stores in-frame clones only, minus some. The sample shows over 1.4 million clones, roughly 95% of them seen only once. The genes are TRBV7-9 and TRBJ2-7; a weak D match, TRBD1 (5 bases). This TCR derives from a young man in good health. The sample comprised naive CD4+ T cells sorted from blood. Subset noted: CD45RA+ positively selected. CDR3 protein: CASSLVAGNEQYF. The CDR3 region has the DNA TGTGCCAGCAGCTTAGTGGCAGGGAACGAGCAGTACTTC.